Below, 21 T cell receptor beta chains from the same sample are listed, as sequenced in a study of blood T cell repertoires in COVID-19. TCRdb keeps only in-frame clones here, not all; method: immunoSEQ multiplex PCR. The sample has 180,000 or so clones, approximately 85% seen once; the top ten hold 1.2%. The source material was peripheral blood. These receptors originate from a man between 60 and 70 years old who had recovered from COVID-19.

The V and J genes are TRBV29-1 and TRBJ2-5, with D perhaps matching TRBD1 (6 bases). Germline V CDR1 and CDR2: SQVTM, ANQGSEA. The length of the CDR3 is 13 residues. V shed 6 bases and J shed 4 bases, with 15 bases lying between them. The CDR3 spells CSVPLGAVETQYF. CDR3 DNA sequence: TGCAGCGTGCCATTGGGGGCCGTAGAGACCCAGTACTTC. The full variable domain, completed using reference TRBV29-1 and TRBJ2-5, is SAVISQKPSRDICQRGTSLTIQCQVDSQVTMMFWYRQQPGQSLTLIATANQGSEATYESGFVIDKFPISRPNLTFSTLTVSNMSPEDSSIYLCSVPLGAVETQYFGPGTRLLVL.

V is TRBV29-1 and J is TRBJ2-7, with TRBD2 as a possible D gene (5 bases). The germline V gene encodes CDR1 SQVTM and CDR2 ANQGSEA. The CDR3 totals 12 residues. The V end was cut by 4 bases, the J end by 3 bases, with 10 bases between. CDR3 nucleotides: TGCAGCGTTGTGGATAGCGTCTACGAGCAGTACTTC. Protein: CSVVDSVYEQYF.

This rearrangement joins TRBV10-3 to TRBJ2-3, with D possibly matching TRBD1 (6 bases). Trimming stripped 6 bases from V and 0 bases from J, with 10 bases between. The CDR3 consists of 14 residues. The V gene's germline CDR1 is ENHRY and CDR2 SYGVKD. This CDR3 is CAIRGTYSTDTQYF. The CDR3 DNA reads as TGTGCCATCAGGGGGACATACAGCACAGATACGCAGTATTTT.

The chain joins TRBV3-1 (or the pseudogene TRBV3-2) to TRBJ1-1, with 8 positions matching TRBD1. Losses at the gene ends were 4 bases for V and 0 bases for J; bases not matched to a gene: 10. The CDR3 length is 17 residues. Per germline, CDR1 LGHDT and CDR2 YNNKEL (reference sequence). The chain's CDR3 is CASSLVAGGILNTEAFF. The CDR3, as DNA: TGTGCCAGCAGCCTTGTAGCAGGGGGCATCCTGAACACTGAAGCTTTCTTT.

Comments on this clone: The same CDR3 is also encoded by other DNA sequences in this sample. The chain joins TRBV5-1 to TRBJ1-2; no definite D call. The ends were cut back, 0 bases at V and 4 bases at J, with 7 bases in the middle. The CDR3 length is 13 residues. Per germline, CDR1 SGHRS and CDR2 YFSETQ. The CDR3 protein is CASSLGERYGYTF. The CDR3 bases are TGCGCCAGCAGCTTGGGCGAGCGCTATGGCTACACCTTC.

The rearrangement links TRBV5-1 to TRBJ1-2; 10 bases are shared with TRBD1. CDR3 length: 16 residues. Trimming at V came to 4 bases and at J to 6 bases, leaving 12 bases not matched to a gene. Germline CDR1 reads SGHRS; CDR2 reads YFSETQ. The CDR3 DNA sequence: TGCGCCAGCAGCCTAGCCGGACAGGGGGGTGCAAATGGCTACACCTTC. It encodes CASSLAGQGGANGYTF.

The sample holds a few counts of this clone. The chain links TRBV12-3 or TRBV12-4 to TRBJ1-5; D possibly corresponds to TRBD1 (5 bases). The CDR3 is 13 amino acids. V was pared by 7 bases and J by 5 bases, with 12 bases between. This chain's CDR3 is CASTTRGDQPQHF. As DNA, the CDR3 is TGTGCCAGCACCACTCGGGGGGATCAGCCCCAGCATTTT.

The chain recombines TRBV11-2 with TRBJ1-1, with 9 positions matching TRBD1. Germline V gene lookup returns CDR1 SGHAT and CDR2 FQNNGV. Germline trimming cut 5 bases from V and 5 bases from J; bases unmatched to any gene: 9. The CDR3 spans 15 residues. The CDR3 bases are TGTGCCAGCAGCCCTTCGGACAGGGGAGTTACTGAAGCTTTCTTT. It yields the protein CASSPSDRGVTEAFF.

The sample holds a few counts of this clone. The chain couples TRBV7-8 to TRBJ2-7; D is uncertain. The CDR3 contains 12 residues. Germline V gene sequence: CDR1 SGHVS, CDR2 FQNEAQ. V shed 5 bases and J shed 3 bases, with 8 bases lying between them. CDR3 coding DNA: TGTGCCAGCAGCCCAGTTCACTACGAGCAGTACTTC. Its translation is CASSPVHYEQYF.

The V call is TRBV30, the J call TRBJ1-2; no clear D. This CDR3 spans 15 amino acids. Trimming removed 0 bases at V and 4 bases at J, with 15 bases between. The germline V gene encodes CDR1 GTSNPN and CDR2 SVGIG (reference sequence). CDR3 bases: TGTGCCTGGAGTGTAGTGGGAGTCGGACTCTATGGCTACACCTTC. This encodes CAWSVVGVGLYGYTF. The full variable domain, with the rest looked up from reference TRBV30 and TRBJ1-2, is SQTIHQWPATLVQPVGSPLSLECTVEGTSNPNLYWYRQAAGRGLQLLFYSVGIGQISSEVPQNLSASRPQDRQFILSSKKLLLSDSGFYLCAWSVVGVGLYGYTFGSGTRLTVV.

This chain uses TRBV30 with TRBJ1-3, with a tentative D call TRBD1 (5 bases). With 4 bases removed from V and 2 bases from J, the gap between germline ends came to 9 bases. This CDR3 spans 13 amino acids. Germline V gene sequence: CDR1 GTSNPN, CDR2 SVGIG (reference sequence). The CDR3 loop is CAWTRGTGNTIYF. The CDR3 DNA reads as TGTGCCTGGACCCGGGGGACTGGAAACACCATATATTTT.

The chain employs TRBV29-1 and TRBJ2-2, with 9 bases aligning to TRBD1. The J segment lost 5 bases and the V segment lost 6 bases, leaving 4 bases of the junction unmatched. Germline V lookup: CDR1 SQVTM, CDR2 ANQGSEA. There are 13 residues in the CDR3. CDR3 amino acids: CSVDRGGTGELFF. The CDR3 region has the DNA TGCAGCGTCGACAGGGGGGGGACCGGGGAGCTGTTTTTT.

The V call is TRBV7-2, the J call TRBJ1-1, with D uncertain. The CDR3 spans 14 residues. Germline assignment: CDR1 SGHTA and CDR2 FQGNSA. Trimming stripped 0 bases from V and 6 bases from J, with 11 bases between. The CDR3 reads CASSLALTGAEAFF. The CDR3 nucleotides read TGTGCCAGCAGCTTAGCGCTAACCGGGGCTGAAGCTTTCTTT.

V is TRBV12-3 or TRBV12-4 and J is TRBJ1-2, with 7 bases fitting TRBD1. After removal of 9 bases from V and 6 bases from J, the junction contained 7 bases not matched to a gene. The CDR3 runs to 12 residues. The CDR3 DNA sequence: TGTGCCAGTAACAGGGGATTGGATGGCTACACCTTC. This translates into CASNRGLDGYTF.

The rearrangement uses TRBV6-5 and TRBJ1-2, with a possible D match to TRBD1 (5 bases). The CDR3 loop spans 13 amino acids. Deletions cut 8 bases from V and 0 bases from J, with 10 bases between. Germline V gene sequence: CDR1 MNHEY, CDR2 SVGAGI. CDR3 amino acids: CASAPTANYGYTF. Here the CDR3 DNA reads TGTGCCAGCGCCCCGACAGCTAACTATGGCTACACCTTC.

J is TRBJ1-2 and V is TRBV25-1; 7 nucleotides match TRBD1. This CDR3 contains 17 residues. Looked up from germline, CDR1 is MGHDK and CDR2 is SYGVNS. With 3 bases clipped from V and 1 base from J, the junction kept 11 bases outside the gene matches. The CDR3 sequence is CASSDSGGLNFNYGYTF. In DNA, the CDR3 is TGTGCCAGCAGTGATTCAGGGGGTCTAAACTTTAACTATGGCTACACCTTC.

The chain recombines TRBV24-1 with TRBJ2-3; D possibly corresponds to TRBD1 (5 bases). This CDR3 has 14 amino acids. V lost 5 bases, J lost 2 bases, and 10 bases lay in between. Germline V CDR1 and CDR2: KGHDR, SFDVKD. The CDR3 coding sequence is TGTGCCACCAGTGCCCCAGGGATCACAGATACGCAGTATTTT. It codes for CATSAPGITDTQYF.

CDR3 loop: CASSATIGQVSNQPQHF. Here the CDR3 DNA reads TGTGCCAGCAGCGCGACCATCGGACAGGTCAGCAATCAGCCCCAGCATTTT. The rearrangement links TRBV5-5 to TRBJ1-5; 7 positions agree with TRBD1. The CDR3 covers 17 residues. V dropped 4 bases and J dropped 1; count of bases not matched to a gene: 11. The germline V gene has CDR1 SGHKS and CDR2 YYEKEE (reference sequence).

This sequence joins TRBV7-3 and TRBJ2-1, with TRBD2 identical over 8 bases. V was pared by 3 bases and J by 6 bases, with 4 bases of the junction left unmatched. Germline assignment: CDR1 SGHTA and CDR2 FQGTGA. The CDR3 totals 14 residues. DNA of the CDR3: TGTGCCAGCAGCTTCGGGACTAGATCCAATGAGCAGTTCTTC. Translation: CASSFGTRSNEQFF.

J is TRBJ1-1 and V is TRBV19; TRBD1 matches 7 bases. CDR3 length: 15 residues. J was trimmed by 4 bases and V by 4 bases; bases with no gene match: 9. In germline, CDR1 is LNHDA, CDR2 SQIVND (reference sequence). CDR3 amino acids: CASSREEGAGTEAFF. The CDR3 DNA is TGTGCCAGTAGTAGGGAAGAGGGGGCGGGCACTGAAGCTTTCTTT.

CDR3 protein: CASSQREGDTEAFF. The CDR3 region has the DNA TGTGCCAGCAGCCAACGGGAGGGAGACACTGAAGCTTTCTTT. The V gene is TRBV6-5, the J gene TRBJ1-1; D unresolved. CDR1 and CDR2 (germline): MNHEY, SVGAGI. V shed 6 bases and J shed 3 bases, with 14 bases lying between them. The CDR3 spans 14 residues.